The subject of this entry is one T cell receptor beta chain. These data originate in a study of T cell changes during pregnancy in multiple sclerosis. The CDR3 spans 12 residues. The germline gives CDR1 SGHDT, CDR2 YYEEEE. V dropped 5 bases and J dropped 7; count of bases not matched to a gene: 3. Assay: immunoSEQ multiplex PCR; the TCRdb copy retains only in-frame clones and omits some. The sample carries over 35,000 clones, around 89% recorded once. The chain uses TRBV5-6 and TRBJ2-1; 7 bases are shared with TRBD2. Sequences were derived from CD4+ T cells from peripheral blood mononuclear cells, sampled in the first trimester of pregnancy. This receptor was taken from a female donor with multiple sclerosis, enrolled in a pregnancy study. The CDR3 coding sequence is TGTGCCAGCAGGCAACTAGCGAATGAGCAGTTCTTC. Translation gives CASRQLANEQFF.